This T cell receptor beta chain was sequenced during a study of OX40 agonist ivuxolimab in advanced cancers. Study-wide points: Normalized T-cell clonal expansion was also low in some nonresponders.

The V and J ends lost 8 bases and 1 base respectively, with 14 bases between them. CDR3 length: 14 amino acids. CDR1 is ENHRY and CDR2 is SYGVKD in the germline V gene. Repertoires were generated with immunoSEQ multiplex PCR, while TCRdb's copy carries only in-frame clones and drops some. The sample has about 78,000 clones, around 80% seen once. Notes on this clone: Antigen unknown.

V gene TRBV10-3 combines with J gene TRBJ1-1, with TRBD1 as a possible D gene (5 bases). Material: CD4+ or CD8+ T cells sorted from blood, obtained in a trial of the OX40 agonist ivuxolimab. The TCR sequence derives from an adult with an advanced solid tumor such as melanoma, head and neck, liver or kidney cancer. CDR3 nucleotides: TGTGCCATCGGGGACTCTGCAGCGAACACTGAAGCTTTCTTT. This codes for CAIGDSAANTEAFF.